Detailed here is one T cell receptor beta chain. Other DNA sequences in this specimen translate into the identical CDR3. This entry belongs to a study of blood T cell repertoires in COVID-19. V lost 3 bases, J lost 0 bases, and 11 bases lay in between. The CDR3 has 16 residues. The germline gives CDR1 SGHNT, CDR2 YENEEA. Data came from immunoSEQ multiplex PCR; TCRdb stores just in-frame clones and leaves some out. The profile shows fewer than 60,000 clones, 80% to 90% of them singletons. Sequencing was done on a sample of peripheral blood. This rearrangement joins TRBV11-3 to TRBJ2-2, with D tentatively TRBD1 (5 bases). This TCR was recovered from a human donor with active COVID-19. The donor label of this sample is uncertain. CDR3 nucleotide sequence: TGTGCCAGCAGCTTTAGGGGCACCGCGAACACCGGGGAGCTGTTTTTT. Protein: CASSFRGTANTGELFF. Based on the CDR3 plus reference TRBV11-3 and TRBJ2-2, the full variable domain is EAGVVQSPRYKIIEKKQPVAFWCNPISGHNTLYWYLQNLGQGPELLIRYENEEAVDDSQLPKDRFSAERLKGVDSTLKIQPAELGDSAVYLCASSFRGTANTGELFFGEGSRLTVL.